The 26 T cell receptor beta chains listed next were all sequenced from one sample in a study of OX40 agonist ivuxolimab in advanced cancers. Repertoires were generated with immunoSEQ multiplex PCR, while TCRdb's copy carries only in-frame clones and drops some. The sample lists some 74,000 clones, roughly 87% occurring once. Sequenced material: CD4+ or CD8+ T cells sorted from blood, taken in a trial of the OX40 agonist ivuxolimab. The receptors derive from an adult with an advanced solid tumor such as melanoma, head and neck, liver or kidney cancer.

This chain uses TRBV30 with TRBJ1-5, with TRBD1 matching 7 bases. Germline loops: CDR1 GTSNPN, CDR2 SVGIG (reference sequence). J lost 2 bases, V lost 1 base, and 5 bases had no gene match. The CDR3 loop spans 15 amino acids. This CDR3 reads CAWSAQGGGNQPQHF. The DNA for the CDR3 is TGTGCCTGGAGTGCCCAGGGGGGGGGCAATCAGCCCCAGCATTTT.

The table lists this clone with a count of one. The chain employs TRBV7-2 and TRBJ2-5; the match to TRBD1 covers 7 bases. The germline V gene encodes CDR1 SGHTA and CDR2 FQGNSA. The ends lost 2 bases at V and 4 bases at J; junction bases unmatched: 13. This CDR3 is 17 amino acids long. In DNA, the CDR3 is TGTGCCAGCAGCTTACGCGCGGGCGGACAGGTGGGAGAGACCCAGTACTTC. Amino acids: CASSLRAGGQVGETQYF.

The chain is built from TRBV2 and TRBJ1-1; D remains unclear. Germline CDR1 is SNHLY and CDR2 is FYNNEI. The CDR3 length is 13 residues. V lost 7 bases, J lost 0 bases, and 9 bases lay in between. CDR3 sequence (DNA): TGTGCCAGCAAATTCCAGTTGAACACTGAAGCTTTCTTT. Its protein is CASKFQLNTEAFF. Drawing the rest from reference TRBV2 and TRBJ1-1, the complete variable domain is EPEVTQTPSHQVTQMGQEVILRCVPISNHLYFYWYRQILGQKVEFLVSFYNNEISEKSEIFDDQFSVERPDGSNFTLKIRSTKLEDSAMYFCASKFQLNTEAFFGQGTRLTVV.

The chain uses TRBV7-2 and TRBJ2-7, with D maybe TRBD2 (6 bases). Germline V gene data show CDR1 as SGHTA and CDR2 as FQGNSA. Trimming left V 2 bases short and J 4 bases short, with 12 bases between. The CDR3 length is 14 residues. CDR3 in amino acids: CASSLLGGTYEQYF. CDR3 sequence (DNA): TGTGCCAGCAGCTTATTGGGCGGGACTTACGAGCAGTACTTC.

The gene calls are TRBV18 and TRBJ2-2, with unresolved D. Germline lookup yields CDR1 KGHSH and CDR2 LQKENI. The CDR3 has 17 residues. V shed 0 bases and J shed 0 bases, with 11 bases lying between them. Here the CDR3 DNA reads TGTGCCAGCTCACCACCAGGCCGAGTATCGAACACCGGGGAGCTGTTTTTT. Its translation is CASSPPGRVSNTGELFF.

This sequence joins TRBV7-9 and TRBJ1-1; possible D gene TRBD1, 6 bases. This CDR3 has 14 amino acids. Germline V CDR1 and CDR2: SEHNR, FQNEAQ (reference sequence). Trimming took off 5 bases at V and 1 base at J, with 11 bases between the two ends. CDR3 protein: CASSPMGANTEAFF. CDR3 bases: TGTGCCAGCAGCCCCATGGGGGCGAACACTGAAGCTTTCTTT. The full variable domain, its missing parts supplied by reference TRBV7-9 and TRBJ1-1, is DTGVSQNPRHKITKRGQNVTFRCDPISEHNRLYWYRQTLGQGPEFLTYFQNEAQLEKSRLLSDRFSAERPKGSFSTLEIQRTEQGDSAMYLCASSPMGANTEAFFGQGTRLTVV.

The table lists this clone with a count of one. The gene calls are TRBV7-9 and TRBJ1-6; D possibly corresponds to TRBD1 (6 bases). This CDR3 contains 14 residues. Trimming stripped 4 bases from V and 10 bases from J, with 14 bases between. Germline V gives CDR1 SEHNR, CDR2 FQNEAQ (reference sequence). The DNA for the CDR3 is TGTGCCAGCAGCTCAGGCTTAGGGGGGTCACCCCTCCACTTT. Its protein is CASSSGLGGSPLHF.

The genes are TRBV10-3 and TRBJ1-3, with 8 bases identical to TRBD1. Trimming at V came to 0 bases and at J to 0 bases, leaving 19 bases not matched to a gene. From germline, CDR1 is ENHRY and CDR2 SYGVKD. The CDR3 covers 22 residues. CDR3 amino acids: CAISESQGAPAEKRDSGNTIYF. The CDR3 DNA reads TGTGCCATCAGTGAGTCGCAGGGGGCCCCGGCGGAAAAAAGAGACTCTGGAAACACCATATATTTT.

The V gene is TRBV6-1, the J gene TRBJ1-1; weak D call: TRBD1 (6 bases). The CDR3 runs to 14 residues. CDR1 is MNHNS and CDR2 is SASEGT in the germline V gene. V was pared by 7 bases and J by 4 bases, with 16 bases between. CDR3 residues: CASIPQGQRTEAFF. The CDR3 nucleotides are TGTGCCAGCATCCCCCAGGGGCAGCGCACTGAAGCTTTCTTT.

The chain recombines TRBV5-1 with TRBJ2-2; 10 bases are a match to TRBD2. V lost 2 bases and J lost 7; bases outside the gene matches: 8. Germline V lookup: CDR1 SGHRS, CDR2 YFSETQ. The CDR3 is made up of 16 amino acids. The CDR3 coding sequence is TGCGCCAGCAGCTTCCGACTAGCGGGCGAAGGCGGGGAGCTGTTTTTT. It translates to CASSFRLAGEGGELFF. Full variable domain (missing parts from reference TRBV5-1 and TRBJ2-2): KAGVTQTPRYLIKTRGQQVTLSCSPISGHRSVSWYQQTPGQGLQFLFEYFSETQRNKGNFPGRFSGRQFSNSRSEMNVSTLELGDSALYLCASSFRLAGEGGELFFGEGSRLTVL.

This chain uses TRBV18 with TRBJ1-2; TRBD1 agrees at 7 bases. CDR3 length: 16 amino acids. The germline gives CDR1 KGHSH, CDR2 LQKENI. The junction had 10 bases not matched to a gene; V was cut back by 3 bases and J by 3 bases. The CDR3 protein is CASSPIRDSRHYGYTF. CDR3 DNA: TGTGCCAGCTCACCGATCCGGGACAGTCGTCACTATGGCTACACCTTC.

The chain has TRBV4-2 and TRBJ1-2; D uncertain. CDR1 LGHNA and CDR2 YNFKEQ come from the germline V gene. The CDR3 covers 14 residues. Trimming shortened V by 2 bases and J by 2 bases, and 9 bases separated the two germline ends. In DNA form, the CDR3 reads TGTGCCAGCAGCCAACCCCAGGCAAACTATGGCTACACCTTC. Translation gives CASSQPQANYGYTF.

The V and J genes are TRBV4-1 and TRBJ2-1; 7 bases agree with TRBD2. The germline V gene has CDR1 MGHRA and CDR2 YSYEKL. V shed 3 bases, J shed 2 bases, and the junction held 4 bases outside the gene matches. This CDR3 spans 15 amino acids. In DNA, the CDR3 is TGCGCCAGCAGCCATACCGGGACTACCTACAATGAGCAGTTCTTC. It specifies CASSHTGTTYNEQFF.

V and J are TRBV7-2 and TRBJ1-4; D might be TRBD1 (5 bases). The CDR3 is 14 amino acids. Deletions cut 1 base from V and 5 bases from J, with 8 bases between. Germline V gene sequence: CDR1 SGHTA, CDR2 FQGNSA. The CDR3 coding sequence is TGTGCCAGCAGCTTAGGACGGACAAATGAAAAACTGTTTTTT. Translation gives CASSLGRTNEKLFF.

The chain links TRBV7-2 to TRBJ1-6; tentative D call: TRBD1 (6 bases). Trimming cost V 1 base and J 7 bases, with 11 bases left between them. Germline CDR1 SGHTA, CDR2 FQGNSA. The CDR3 is 15 amino acids. CDR3 coding DNA: TGTGCCAGCAGCTTAGAGGGGGGGTGGAATTCACCCCTCCACTTT. Encoded protein: CASSLEGGWNSPLHF.

The CDR3 here is CASSPPRESEQYF. The DNA for the CDR3 is TGTGCCAGCAGCCCGCCCCGCGAGAGCGAGCAGTACTTC. The chain combines TRBV7-2 with TRBJ2-7; D call uncertain. The CDR3 runs to 13 residues. Deletions cut 5 bases from V and 6 bases from J, with 14 bases between. Germline V gene data show CDR1 as SGHTA and CDR2 as FQGNSA.

The J gene is TRBJ1-3, the V gene TRBV7-6; no reliable D call. V lost 2 bases and J lost 4, with 9 bases in between. The CDR3 has 14 amino acids. Germline V lookup: CDR1 SGHVS, CDR2 FNYEAQ. The CDR3 here is CASSLTDGGNTIYF. The CDR3 DNA reads TGTGCCAGCAGCTTAACCGACGGGGGAAACACCATATATTTT.

The chain links TRBV10-3 to TRBJ2-2; the D call may be TRBD1 or TRBD2 (6 bases each). The V gene lost 2 bases and the J gene lost 5 bases, with 15 bases spanning the gap. CDR1 ENHRY and CDR2 SYGVKD come from the germline V gene. This CDR3 region has 16 residues. CDR3 DNA sequence: TGTGCCATCAGTGAGGTCGGGGGCGCCTCGACCGGGGAGCTGTTTTTT. The encoded protein is CAISEVGGASTGELFF.

The V gene is TRBV19, the J gene TRBJ1-1; 8 nucleotides agree with TRBD1. Germline lookup yields CDR1 LNHDA and CDR2 SQIVND (reference sequence). With V trimmed by 10 bases and J by 13 bases, 8 bases remained unmatched. This CDR3 is 10 amino acids long. CDR3 amino acids: CATRDRSDFF. CDR3 nucleotides: TGTGCCACTAGGGACAGGAGTGATTTCTTT.

This chain links TRBV7-2 with TRBJ2-5; 7 bases line up with TRBD2. The CDR3 runs to 16 residues. Trimming removed 1 base from V and 5 bases from J; junction bases left unmatched: 10. Germline V gives CDR1 SGHTA, CDR2 FQGNSA. DNA for the CDR3: TGTGCCAGCAGCTTAGAAGGAGGGAGGGAGTCGGAGACCCAGTACTTC. It encodes CASSLEGGRESETQYF.

This sequence joins TRBV6-1 and TRBJ2-7, with TRBD2 as a possible D gene (6 bases). The CDR3 length is 16 residues. Trimming cost V 2 bases and J 2 bases, with 16 bases left between them. Per germline, CDR1 MNHNS and CDR2 SASEGT. CDR3 sequence (DNA): TGTGCCAGCAGTGAAAACGTAGGGACTGCTACCTACGAGCAGTACTTC. This translates into CASSENVGTATYEQYF.

This rearrangement joins TRBV27 to TRBJ2-5, with unresolved D. Germline CDR1 is MNHEY and CDR2 is SMNVEV (reference sequence). The CDR3 extends over 14 amino acids. Trimming pared 4 bases from V and 1 base from J, leaving 10 bases between. CDR3 DNA: TGTGCCAGCAGTTCAAACGACGGCCAAGAGACCCAGTACTTC. It encodes CASSSNDGQETQYF.

The chain carries TRBV27 and TRBJ2-2; D possibly corresponds to TRBD1 (6 bases). CDR1 is MNHEY, CDR2 SMNVEV, per germline (reference sequence). V was shortened by 7 bases and J by 0 bases, with 12 bases between the two germline ends. The CDR3 spans 15 residues. CDR3 DNA sequence: TGTGCCAGCACCCTCAACAGGGCGAACACCGGGGAGCTGTTTTTT. It yields the protein CASTLNRANTGELFF.

This rearrangement joins TRBV27 to TRBJ1-2; weak D call: TRBD1 (5 bases). Germline values: CDR1 MNHEY, CDR2 SMNVEV (reference sequence). Trimming pared 4 bases from V and 4 bases from J, leaving 13 bases between. This CDR3 is built from 14 residues. For the CDR3, the DNA is TGTGCCAGCAGTTCGTTGGGGGGGGGCTATGGCTACACCTTC. Amino acids: CASSSLGGGYGYTF.

This clone has more than one count but fewer than ten. The J gene is TRBJ1-2, the V gene TRBV9, with D unclear. The germline CDR1 and CDR2 sequences are SGDLS and YYNGEE. The V end was cut by 0 bases, the J end by 3 bases, with 12 bases between. The CDR3 totals 15 residues. The CDR3 sequence is CASSVGEGIYYGYTF. CDR3 DNA sequence: TGTGCCAGCAGCGTAGGGGAGGGCATCTACTATGGCTACACCTTC.

This chain links TRBV30 with TRBJ2-3; TRBD2 aligns across 9 bases. Per germline, CDR1 GTSNPN and CDR2 SVGIG (reference sequence). With V trimmed by 4 bases and J by 2 bases, 4 bases remained unmatched. This CDR3 has 14 amino acids. The CDR3 protein is CAWNLAGATDTQYF. Written as DNA, the CDR3 is TGTGCCTGGAATTTAGCGGGAGCCACAGATACGCAGTATTTT.